The present entry profiles one T cell receptor beta chain with its context. Its specificity is unknown. The CDR3 has 15 amino acids. Trimming removed 3 bases at V and 7 bases at J, with 18 bases between. CDR1 is GTSNPN, CDR2 SVGIG, per germline (reference sequence). Some clones are missing from TCRdb's copy, which holds only in-frame ones; the method was immunoSEQ multiplex PCR. The top ten clones hold over 0.1% of a sample with a few million clones, 90% to 96% of them seen once. This entry comes from a study of shared clonotypes between healthy human individuals. Regarding the study as a whole: Clonotype sharing among the donors was expected to vary with sequencing depth.

The genes are TRBV30 and TRBJ2-2, with D maybe TRBD2 (5 bases). The specimen was naive CD4+ T cells sorted from blood. Specified subset: CD45RA+ positively selected. The receptor's source is a man aged 18 to 29 in good health. CDR3 residues: CAWSFGIPRIGELFF. For the CDR3, the DNA is TGTGCCTGGAGCTTCGGGATCCCCAGAATCGGGGAGCTGTTTTTT.